The clone carrying this TCR beta chain showed up just a few times. Its antigen is undetermined. MiXCR, run by TCRdb on the 5' RACE reads, gives a single entry per CDR3 protein. The sample yields about 400,000 distinct CDR3 sequences, about 25% seen once. This sample stems from a study of T-cell memory formation after mild COVID-19. The study's findings and limits: Some clones that responded turned up in pre-infection memory, which suggests that cross-reactive memory joined in.

Germline lookup yields CDR1 LGHDT and CDR2 YNNKEL (reference sequence). This CDR3 has 13 residues. Trimming removed 5 bases from V and 1 base from J, with 8 bases in between. This clonotype was obtained from an adult woman who had mild COVID-19 (a few samples of this study predate the infection). Cell type and time point are not known. Sequenced: PBMCs or a T cell subset sorted from them (not recorded which). The chain links TRBV3-1 to TRBJ2-5; no clear D. The CDR3 DNA is TGTGCCAGCAGCTACGGATTCCAAGAGACCCAGTACTTC. Protein product: CASSYGFQETQYF.